This T cell receptor (beta chain) is drawn from a study of T-cell memory formation after mild COVID-19. The study's findings and limits: Among contracting clones, CD4+ were mainly CM/EM and CD8+ enriched in EMRA. A second wave expanding day 15 to 37 was CD4+-biased; contracting clones were balanced. Some clones that responded were present in memory (sampled pre-infection), which suggests cross-reactive memory joined.

One entry per CDR3 protein results from TCRdb running MiXCR on the 5' RACE reads. The sample consists of 250,000 to 350,000 distinct CDR3 sequences, approximately 14% of them appearing once. Points on this clonotype: What it binds is unknown.

This CDR3 comprises 15 residues. The germline CDR1 and CDR2 sequences are SNHLY and FYNNEI. Trimming took off 8 bases at V and 3 bases at J, with 19 bases between the two ends. Specimen: PBMCs or a T cell subset sorted from them (not recorded which). The gene calls are TRBV2 and TRBJ1-1, with a weak D call TRBD1 (5 bases). The receptor was isolated from a man aged 18-30 years who had mild COVID-19 (a few samples of this study predate the infection). Cell type and time point are not known. The CDR3 reads CASHLGGFYDTEAFF. The CDR3 DNA reads as TGTGCCAGCCACCTGGGGGGTTTTTATGACACTGAAGCTTTCTTT.